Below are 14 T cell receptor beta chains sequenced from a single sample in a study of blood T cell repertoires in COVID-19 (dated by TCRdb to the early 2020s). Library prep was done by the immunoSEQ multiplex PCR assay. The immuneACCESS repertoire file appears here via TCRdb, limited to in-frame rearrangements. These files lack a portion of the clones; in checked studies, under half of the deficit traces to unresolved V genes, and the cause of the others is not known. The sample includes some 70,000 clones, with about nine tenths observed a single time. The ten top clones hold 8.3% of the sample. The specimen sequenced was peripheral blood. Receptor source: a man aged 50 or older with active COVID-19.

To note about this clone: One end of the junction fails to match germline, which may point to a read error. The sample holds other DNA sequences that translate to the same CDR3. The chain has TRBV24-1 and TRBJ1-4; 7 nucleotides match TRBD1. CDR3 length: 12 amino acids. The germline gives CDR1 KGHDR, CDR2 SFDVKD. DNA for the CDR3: TGTGCCACCAGTCGGGACAGTGAAAAATTGTTTTTT. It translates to CATSRDSEKLFF.

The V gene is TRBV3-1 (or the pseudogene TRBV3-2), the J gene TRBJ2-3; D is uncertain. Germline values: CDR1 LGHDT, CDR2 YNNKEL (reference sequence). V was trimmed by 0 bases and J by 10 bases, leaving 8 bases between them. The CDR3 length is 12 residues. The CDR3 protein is CASSQDKRAQYF. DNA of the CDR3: TGTGCCAGCAGCCAAGACAAACGGGCGCAGTATTTT.

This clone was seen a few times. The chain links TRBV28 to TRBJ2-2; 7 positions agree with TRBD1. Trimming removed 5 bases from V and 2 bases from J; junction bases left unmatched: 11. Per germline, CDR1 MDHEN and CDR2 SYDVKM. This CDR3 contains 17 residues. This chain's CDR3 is CASSPRGGELNTGELFF. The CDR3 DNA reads TGTGCCAGCAGTCCCCGAGGGGGCGAGTTAAACACCGGGGAGCTGTTTTTT.

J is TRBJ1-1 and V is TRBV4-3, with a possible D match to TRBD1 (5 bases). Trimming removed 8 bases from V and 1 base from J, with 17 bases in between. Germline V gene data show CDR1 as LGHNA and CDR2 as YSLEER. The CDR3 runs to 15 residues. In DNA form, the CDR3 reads TGCGCCAGCCGAAGGTCAGGGAATAAGAACACTGAAGCTTTCTTT. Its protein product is CASRRSGNKNTEAFF.

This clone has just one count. CDR3 coding DNA: TGTGCCAGCAGTTACTCGTCTACGGCGGATGAGCAGTTCTTC. Translated: CASSYSSTADEQFF. This chain links TRBV6-5 with TRBJ2-1; D unresolved. Trimming removed 0 bases from V and 8 bases from J, with 11 bases in between. Germline values: CDR1 MNHEY, CDR2 SVGAGI. CDR3 length: 14 amino acids.

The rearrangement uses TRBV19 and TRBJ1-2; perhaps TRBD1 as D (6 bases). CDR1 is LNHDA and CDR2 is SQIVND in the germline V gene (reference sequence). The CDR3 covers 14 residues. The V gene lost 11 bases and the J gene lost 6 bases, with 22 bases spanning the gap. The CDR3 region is CAWDSTGPYNGYTF. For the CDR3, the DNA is TGTGCCTGGGATTCGACAGGCCCTTATAATGGCTACACCTTC.

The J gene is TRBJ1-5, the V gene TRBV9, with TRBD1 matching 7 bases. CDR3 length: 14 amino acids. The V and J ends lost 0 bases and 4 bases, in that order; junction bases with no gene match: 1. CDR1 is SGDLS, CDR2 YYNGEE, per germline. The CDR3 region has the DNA TGTGCCAGCAGCGTAGGGGGACAGAATCAGCCCCAGCATTTT. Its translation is CASSVGGQNQPQHF.

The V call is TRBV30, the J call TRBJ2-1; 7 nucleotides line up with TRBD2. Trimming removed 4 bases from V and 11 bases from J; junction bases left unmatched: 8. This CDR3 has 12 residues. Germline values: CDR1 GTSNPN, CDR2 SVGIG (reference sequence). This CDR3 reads CAWTWEGPQQFF. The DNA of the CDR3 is TGTGCCTGGACTTGGGAGGGCCCTCAGCAGTTCTTC. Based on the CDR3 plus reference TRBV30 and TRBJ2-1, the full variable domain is SQTIHQWPATLVQPVGSPLSLECTVEGTSNPNLYWYRQAAGRGLQLLFYSVGIGQISSEVPQNLSASRPQDRQFILSSKKLLLSDSGFYLCAWTWEGPQQFFGPGTRLTVL.

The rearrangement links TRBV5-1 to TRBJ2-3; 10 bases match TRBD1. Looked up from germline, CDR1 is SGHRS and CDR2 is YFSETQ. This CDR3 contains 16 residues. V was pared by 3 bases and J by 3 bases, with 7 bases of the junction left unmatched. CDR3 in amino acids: CASSSGQGSETDTQYF. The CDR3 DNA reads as TGCGCCAGCAGCTCGGGACAGGGGTCCGAAACAGATACGCAGTATTTT.

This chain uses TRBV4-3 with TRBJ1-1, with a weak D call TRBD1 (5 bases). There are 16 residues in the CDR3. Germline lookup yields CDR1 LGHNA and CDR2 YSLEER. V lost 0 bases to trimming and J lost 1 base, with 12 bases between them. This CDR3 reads CASSQDRGWRNTEAFF. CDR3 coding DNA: TGCGCCAGCAGCCAAGATAGGGGATGGCGGAACACTGAAGCTTTCTTT.

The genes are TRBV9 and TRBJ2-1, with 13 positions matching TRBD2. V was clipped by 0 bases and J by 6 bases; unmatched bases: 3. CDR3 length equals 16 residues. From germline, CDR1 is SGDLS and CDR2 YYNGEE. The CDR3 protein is CASSVEGLAGSNEQFF. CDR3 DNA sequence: TGTGCCAGCAGCGTAGAGGGACTAGCGGGATCCAATGAGCAGTTCTTC.

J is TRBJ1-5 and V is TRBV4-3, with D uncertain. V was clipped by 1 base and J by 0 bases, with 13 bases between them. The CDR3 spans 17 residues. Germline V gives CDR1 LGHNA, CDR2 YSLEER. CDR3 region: CASSQALLTGSNQPQHF. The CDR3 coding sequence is TGCGCCAGCAGCCAAGCCCTGTTGACTGGTAGCAATCAGCCCCAGCATTTT.

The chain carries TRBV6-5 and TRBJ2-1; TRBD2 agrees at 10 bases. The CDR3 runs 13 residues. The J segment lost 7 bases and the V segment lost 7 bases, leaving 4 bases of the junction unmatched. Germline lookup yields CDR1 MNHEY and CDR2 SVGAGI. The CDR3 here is CASTPSGGNEQFF. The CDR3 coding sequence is TGTGCCAGCACCCCTAGCGGGGGAAATGAGCAGTTCTTC.

The CDR3 DNA reads as TGCGCCAGCAGCCCCGGGACAGGAGCAACTAATGAAAAACTGTTTTTT. It translates to CASSPGTGATNEKLFF. This chain links TRBV5-1 with TRBJ1-4; TRBD1 matches at 8 bases. V dropped 4 bases and J dropped 0; count of bases not matched to a gene: 5. This CDR3 spans 16 amino acids. Germline V gene lookup returns CDR1 SGHRS and CDR2 YFSETQ.